These 26 T cell receptor beta chains were all obtained from the same sample, sequenced in a study of response to subunit inactivated influenza vaccine. Via MiXCR, TCRdb re-called the RT-PCR reads, giving one row per CDR3 protein. The data hold hundreds of thousands of distinct CDR3 sequences, with approximately 15% observed a single time. Sequences were derived from PBMCs from blood, sampled less than 15 days before vaccination. The receptors were gathered from a man aged 45-60 years who received an inactivated influenza vaccine.

This clonotype has more than one count but fewer than ten. J is TRBJ2-2 and V is TRBV6-2 or TRBV6-3; TRBD1 aligns across 7 bases. The CDR3 runs 14 residues. V lost 6 bases and J lost 7; bases outside the gene matches: 8. CDR1 MNHEY and CDR2 SVGEGT come from the germline V gene. Here the CDR3 reads CASSPTGFDGELFF. CDR3 DNA sequence: TGTGCCAGCAGCCCGACAGGGTTCGACGGGGAGCTGTTTTTT.

This clonotype was seen only a few times. The rearrangement links TRBV9 to TRBJ2-7; no reliable D call. The V end was cut by 4 bases, the J end by 2 bases, with 13 bases between. CDR1 and CDR2 from the germline V gene are SGDLS and YYNGEE. This CDR3 is built from 14 residues. The CDR3 loop reads CASSPSVDPYEQYF. CDR3 in DNA: TGTGCCAGCAGCCCCAGTGTAGATCCCTACGAGCAGTACTTC.

Only a few counts were recorded for this clonotype. The chain combines TRBV7-6 with TRBJ2-3; D not certain. V lost 1 base and J lost 5, with 7 bases in between. CDR1 and CDR2 (germline): SGHVS, FNYEAQ. The CDR3 loop spans 13 amino acids. The CDR3 region is CASSLGRKDTQYF. Here the CDR3 DNA reads TGTGCCAGCAGCTTAGGGCGAAAAGATACGCAGTATTTT. Based on the CDR3 plus reference TRBV7-6 and TRBJ2-3, the full variable domain is GAGVSQSPRYKVTKRGQDVALRCDPISGHVSLYWYRQALGQGPEFLTYFNYEAQQDKSGLPNDRFSAERPEGSISTLTIQRTEQRDSAMYRCASSLGRKDTQYFGPGTRLTVL.

This clonotype has at least ten counts. The genes are TRBV5-1 and TRBJ2-7; weak D call: TRBD1 (6 bases). CDR3 length: 14 amino acids. The V end lost 4 bases, the J end lost 2 bases, and 13 bases lay between the germline ends. Germline V lookup: CDR1 SGHRS, CDR2 YFSETQ. CDR3 residues: CASSVSQGTYEQYF. The DNA for the CDR3 is TGCGCCAGCAGCGTGTCGCAGGGGACCTACGAGCAGTACTTC. The variable domain in full, with the rest retrieved from reference TRBV5-1 and TRBJ2-7, is KAGVTQTPRYLIKTRGQQVTLSCSPISGHRSVSWYQQTPGQGLQFLFEYFSETQRNKGNFPGRFSGRQFSNSRSEMNVSTLELGDSALYLCASSVSQGTYEQYFGPGTRLTVT.

This clonotype was found a few times. The CDR3 DNA reads as TGTGCCAGCAGCCCGGGGAGGGCCAAAAACATTCAGTACTTC. Its translation: CASSPGRAKNIQYF. This chain uses TRBV5-6 with TRBJ2-4; D is perhaps TRBD2 (6 bases). The ends were cut back, 4 bases at V and 1 base at J, with 9 bases in the middle. This CDR3 comprises 14 residues. Looked up from germline, CDR1 is SGHDT and CDR2 is YYEEEE.

J is TRBJ2-7 and V is TRBV6-2 or TRBV6-3; maybe TRBD2 (6 bases). Trimming removed 3 bases at V and 2 bases at J, with 14 bases between. Per the germline V gene, CDR1 is MNHEY and CDR2 is SVGEGT. The CDR3 is made up of 15 amino acids. This chain's CDR3 is CASSYFPGVTYEQYF. As DNA, the CDR3 is TGTGCCAGCAGTTATTTCCCGGGAGTGACCTACGAGCAGTACTTC.

A remark on this clonotype: Compared with germline, one end of the junction differs, possibly owing to a read error. The V gene is TRBV20-1, the J gene TRBJ1-2, with a weak D call TRBD1 (5 bases). From germline, CDR1 is DFQATT and CDR2 SNEGSKA (reference sequence). The CDR3 covers 16 residues. CDR3 sequence reads: CSARDLAGPNIDGYTF. The CDR3 nucleotides are TGCAGTGCCAGAGATTTAGCGGGACCCAATATCGATGGCTACACCTTC.

This chain joins TRBV20-1 and TRBJ2-3; D unresolved. Germline loops: CDR1 DFQATT, CDR2 SNEGSKA (reference sequence). The V and J ends lost 3 bases and 2 bases respectively, with 15 bases between them. The CDR3 runs 15 residues. In DNA, the CDR3 is TGCAGTGCTAGTGAACCGGCGCCAAACACAGATACGCAGTATTTT. Protein: CSASEPAPNTDTQYF.

This clonotype came up a few times. The chain recombines TRBV7-6 with TRBJ2-2; 9 bases line up with TRBD2. The CDR3 is 16 residues long. Germline V gene sequence: CDR1 SGHVS, CDR2 FNYEAQ. Trimming removed 4 bases from V and 7 bases from J; junction bases left unmatched: 10. For the CDR3, the DNA is TGTGCCAGCAGCTCCCTTAGCGGGGGTGTTATCGGGGAGCTGTTTTTT. This codes for CASSSLSGGVIGELFF.

This clonotype was seen a handful of times. CDR3 nucleotides: TGTGCCAGCAGCAGACACCCGCGCGAGAAAGAGACCCAGTACTTC. Translating it yields CASSRHPREKETQYF. The chain has TRBV7-2 and TRBJ2-5; no firm D call. This CDR3 comprises 15 residues. The germline gives CDR1 SGHTA, CDR2 FQGNSA. Trimming removed 5 bases at V and 3 bases at J, with 16 bases between.

The rearrangement joins TRBV5-1 to TRBJ2-7; 11 nucleotides agree with TRBD2. This CDR3 region has 15 residues. Unmatched junction bases numbered 6, after V lost 0 bases and J lost 7 bases. CDR1 and CDR2 (germline): SGHRS, YFSETQ. This chain's CDR3 is CASSLVAGGSTEQYF. The CDR3 DNA reads TGCGCCAGCAGCTTGGTAGCGGGAGGGTCTACGGAGCAGTACTTC.

There are a few counts of this clonotype. The chain recombines TRBV4-3 with TRBJ2-5, with D maybe TRBD2 (5 bases). The germline CDR1 and CDR2 sequences are LGHNA and YSLEER. V was clipped by 1 base and J by 4 bases, with 13 bases between them. The CDR3 runs 15 residues. The CDR3 here is CASSQARGYLETQYF. CDR3 bases: TGCGCCAGCAGCCAAGCCCGGGGATACTTAGAGACCCAGTACTTC.

This clonotype was seen only a few times. V gene TRBV2 combines with J gene TRBJ1-1; the D is unclear. Trimming removed 7 bases at V and 7 bases at J, with 16 bases between. The CDR3 contains 13 residues. Germline V gene sequence: CDR1 SNHLY, CDR2 FYNNEI. CDR3 loop: CASIGLAGGEAFF. The CDR3 DNA follows: TGTGCCAGCATCGGTTTAGCAGGAGGTGAAGCTTTCTTT. Filled out from reference TRBV2 and TRBJ1-1, the complete variable domain reads EPEVTQTPSHQVTQMGQEVILRCVPISNHLYFYWYRQILGQKVEFLVSFYNNEISEKSEIFDDQFSVERPDGSNFTLKIRSTKLEDSAMYFCASIGLAGGEAFFGQGTRLTVV.

The chain links TRBV7-9 to TRBJ2-1; TRBD1 matches at 10 bases. The CDR3 totals 16 residues. Trimming cost V 4 bases and J 2 bases; bases outside gene matches: 5. CDR1 is SEHNR and CDR2 is FQNEAQ in the germline V gene (reference sequence). The CDR3 sequence: CASSSVTGGPYNEQFF. DNA of the CDR3: TGTGCCAGCAGCTCGGTGACAGGGGGCCCCTACAATGAGCAGTTCTTC. Full variable domain (remainder filled in from reference TRBV7-9 and TRBJ2-1): DTGVSQNPRHKITKRGQNVTFRCDPISEHNRLYWYRQTLGQGPEFLTYFQNEAQLEKSRLLSDRFSAERPKGSFSTLEIQRTEQGDSAMYLCASSSVTGGPYNEQFFGPGTRLTVL.

This chain connects TRBV6-2 or TRBV6-3 to TRBJ2-1; 8 bases match TRBD2. The V gene's germline CDR1 is MNHEY and CDR2 SVGEGT. CDR3 length: 15 amino acids. J was trimmed by 5 bases and V by 7 bases; bases with no gene match: 10. The CDR3 reads CASTSRGGRNNEQFF. The CDR3 coding sequence is TGTGCCAGCACCTCACGCGGGGGGCGCAACAATGAGCAGTTCTTC.

In this sample, this clonotype turned up a few times. This chain connects TRBV6-1 to TRBJ1-2, with unresolved D. The CDR3 loop spans 14 amino acids. V was clipped by 6 bases and J by 4 bases, with 15 bases between them. Germline V lookup: CDR1 MNHNS, CDR2 SASEGT. The CDR3: CASSPSAVPYGYTF. CDR3 coding DNA: TGTGCCAGCAGCCCCTCCGCCGTACCCTATGGCTACACCTTC.

This clonotype was detected only a few times. This chain joins TRBV5-1 and TRBJ2-1; D gene ambiguous. The CDR3 length is 15 residues. Germline assignment: CDR1 SGHRS and CDR2 YFSETQ. V was clipped by 0 bases and J by 2 bases, with 9 bases between them. CDR3 coding DNA: TGCGCCAGCAGCTTGGAGGCCGGCACCTACAATGAGCAGTTCTTC. Residues: CASSLEAGTYNEQFF.

This clonotype was seen many times. This sequence joins TRBV5-1 and TRBJ2-5; 8 bases are shared with TRBD2. Trimming removed 4 bases from V and 1 base from J; junction bases left unmatched: 9. The CDR3 sequence is 16 residues long. Per germline, CDR1 SGHRS and CDR2 YFSETQ. CDR3 nucleotides: TGCGCCAGCAGCCTGGCCGGGACTAGGGCCCAAGAGACCCAGTACTTC. Amino acids: CASSLAGTRAQETQYF.

The genes are TRBV29-1 and TRBJ2-7; no clear D gene. Trimming left V 4 bases short and J 3 bases short, with 13 bases between. In germline, CDR1 is SQVTM, CDR2 ANQGSEA. CDR3 length equals 13 residues. The CDR3 sequence is CSVGTVLGYEQYF. DNA for the CDR3: TGCAGCGTTGGGACGGTGCTTGGCTACGAGCAGTACTTC.

The J gene is TRBJ2-7, the V gene TRBV28; D gene uncertain. The CDR3 runs to 17 residues. CDR1 and CDR2 (germline): MDHEN, SYDVKM. V was clipped by 2 bases and J by 2 bases, with 19 bases between them. The CDR3 region has the DNA TGTGCCAGCAGTTTAATCCAGGCCTACGACGCGCCCTACGAGCAGTACTTC. Its protein product is CASSLIQAYDAPYEQYF.

This clonotype showed up just a few times. The chain links TRBV10-3 to TRBJ1-1; no clear D gene. Germline V gives CDR1 ENHRY, CDR2 SYGVKD. V dropped 6 bases and J dropped 4 bases, with 9 bases sitting between them. This CDR3 is 12 amino acids long. The CDR3 loop reads CAIRERVTEAFF. DNA of the CDR3: TGTGCCATCAGAGAAAGGGTCACTGAAGCTTTCTTT.

This clonotype has just a few counts. This sequence joins TRBV28 and TRBJ2-1, with 7 bases aligning to TRBD2. Trimming removed 6 bases from V and 3 bases from J; junction bases left unmatched: 5. The CDR3 has 14 residues. Germline CDR1 and CDR2: MDHEN and SYDVKM. The CDR3 sequence is CASSLAVLYNEQFF. The CDR3 DNA follows: TGTGCCAGCAGCCTAGCGGTGCTCTACAATGAGCAGTTCTTC.

This clonotype was counted a few times. The genes are TRBV6-2 or TRBV6-3 and TRBJ2-7; 7 positions agree with TRBD2. The CDR3 runs to 14 residues. The junction had 8 bases not matched to a gene; V was cut back by 5 bases and J by 4 bases. Looked up from germline, CDR1 is MNHEY and CDR2 is SVGEGT. The CDR3 DNA follows: TGTGCCAGCAGTACGCGGGGACTATCTTACGAGCAGTACTTC. Amino acid sequence: CASSTRGLSYEQYF.

This clonotype appeared many times. CDR3 sequence: CASSQTGSNEQFF. DNA of the CDR3: TGTGCCAGCAGCCAGACAGGGTCCAATGAGCAGTTCTTC. The chain joins TRBV7-9 to TRBJ2-1, with 7 nucleotides matching TRBD1. This CDR3 contains 13 residues. The V gene's germline CDR1 is SEHNR and CDR2 FQNEAQ (reference sequence). Germline trimming cut 5 bases from V and 6 bases from J; bases unmatched to any gene: 4.

The gene calls are TRBV12-3 or TRBV12-4 and TRBJ2-1; 7 nucleotides align to TRBD2. CDR3 length: 15 residues. J was trimmed by 7 bases and V by 0 bases; bases with no gene match: 6. CDR3 region: CASSLAGGTPNEQFF. The CDR3 region has the DNA TGTGCCAGCAGTTTAGCGGGAGGGACCCCGAATGAGCAGTTCTTC.

This clonotype was counted only a few times. CDR3 coding DNA: TGTGCCAGCAGCTTAAATTTTACTAGCGGGATAAGCCCCCCCTACAATGAGCAGTTCTTC. Its protein product is CASSLNFTSGISPPYNEQFF. The rearrangement uses TRBV7-3 and TRBJ2-1; 10 positions agree with TRBD2. V lost 1 base and J lost 2; bases outside the gene matches: 14. CDR3 length: 20 amino acids. CDR1 and CDR2 from the germline V gene are SGHTA and FQGTGA.